Sequencing of this TCR beta chain was carried out in a study of blood T cell repertoires in COVID-19. Turning to the study itself: The United States, Italy and Spain supplied acute and convalescent COVID-19 samples. Nucleic acid was either cDNA or gDNA, and it came from T cells, B-cell-depleted T cells, or PBMCs.

The J segment lost 0 bases and the V segment lost 5 bases, leaving 10 bases of the junction unmatched. Germline CDR1 reads SEHNR; CDR2 reads FQNEAQ (reference sequence). The CDR3 covers 18 residues. Per the study methods: Using reference gene primer amplification, nucleated cell counts were estimated. The method was immunoSEQ multiplex PCR; TCRdb's version includes in-frame clones alone and lacks a portion of them. For V, J and clone size, that table is used; D and trimming come from the DNA. Here the sample spans around 260,000 clones, approximately 83% being singletons. The sequence was obtained from a woman aged 45 to 65 who had recovered from COVID-19. Sequencing was performed on peripheral blood. The chain carries TRBV7-9 and TRBJ2-6; TRBD1 agrees at 7 bases. The CDR3 DNA sequence: TGTGCCAGCAGCATCCTACAGGGGTCTACCTCTGGGGCCAACGTCCTGACTTTC. Translated, it gives CASSILQGSTSGANVLTF.